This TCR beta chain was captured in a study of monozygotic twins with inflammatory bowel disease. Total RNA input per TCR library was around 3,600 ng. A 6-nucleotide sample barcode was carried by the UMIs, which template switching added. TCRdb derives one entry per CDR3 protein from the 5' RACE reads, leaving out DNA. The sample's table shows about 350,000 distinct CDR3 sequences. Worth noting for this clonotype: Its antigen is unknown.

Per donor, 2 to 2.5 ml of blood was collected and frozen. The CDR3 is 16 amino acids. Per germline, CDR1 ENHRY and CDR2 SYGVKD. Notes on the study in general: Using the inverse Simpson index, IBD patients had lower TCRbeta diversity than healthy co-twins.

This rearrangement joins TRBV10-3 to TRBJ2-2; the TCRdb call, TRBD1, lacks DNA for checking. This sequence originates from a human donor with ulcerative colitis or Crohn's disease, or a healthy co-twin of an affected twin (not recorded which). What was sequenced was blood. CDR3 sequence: CAISAAGGGNTGELFF.